The 26 T cell receptor beta chains listed next were all sequenced from one sample in a study of shared clonotypes between healthy human individuals. Only in-frame clones appear in the TCRdb table, and some are missing; sequencing was by immunoSEQ multiplex PCR. The sample lists about 500,000 clones; approximately 77% were seen once. The material sequenced was PBMCs. The source is a woman aged 35 to 49 in good health. Some clones in this sample may be carry-over from other donors' samples.

This clone was seen a handful of times. V and J are TRBV9 and TRBJ2-5; the D gene is possibly TRBD1 (6 bases). The J call may be in error: the DNA end matches TRBJ2-7 better. Germline CDR1 SGDLS, CDR2 YYNGEE. This CDR3 region has 15 residues. CDR3 sequence (DNA): TGTGCCAGCAGCGTAGATAGGGGGAGCTGGGGCGAGCAGTACTTC. It specifies CASSVDRGSWGEQYF.

The V call is TRBV2, the J call TRBJ2-5; D possibly matches TRBD1 or TRBD2 (5 bases each). Germline values: CDR1 SNHLY, CDR2 FYNNEI. Trimming left V 4 bases short and J 5 bases short, with 11 bases between. The CDR3 runs 13 residues. The CDR3 here is CASSGGGQETQYF. The CDR3 DNA reads as TGTGCCAGCAGTGGTGGGGGTCAGGAGACCCAGTACTTC.

The chain recombines TRBV29-1 with TRBJ1-4; D is possibly TRBD1 (5 bases). Trimming stripped 1 base from V and 8 bases from J, with 14 bases between. The CDR3 spans 14 residues. Looked up from germline, CDR1 is SQVTM and CDR2 is ANQGSEA. The CDR3: CSVEVAIGGEKLFF. The CDR3 nucleotides read TGCAGCGTTGAAGTGGCGATCGGGGGGGAAAAACTGTTTTTT.

The chain links TRBV9 to TRBJ1-2; possibly TRBD1 for D (6 bases). Trimming took off 0 bases at V and 3 bases at J, with 12 bases between the two ends. Germline V gene data show CDR1 as SGDLS and CDR2 as YYNGEE. This CDR3 comprises 15 residues. As DNA, the CDR3 is TGTGCCAGCAGCGTAGGGGTGGGGGGCGACTATGGCTACACCTTC. Protein sequence: CASSVGVGGDYGYTF.

This clone was seen only once. This sample includes further DNA sequences coding for the same CDR3. J is TRBJ2-7 and V is TRBV5-1; D is ambiguous. Germline V lookup: CDR1 SGHRS, CDR2 YFSETQ. Between the trimmed V and J ends, which lost 3 bases and 4 bases, there was a span of 5 bases. The CDR3 is 11 residues long. CDR3 sequence reads: CASSSAYEQYF. The CDR3 DNA follows: TGCGCCAGCAGCTCTGCTTACGAGCAGTACTTC.

This clone was observed at least ten times. The chain is built from TRBV6-5 and TRBJ1-2, with 8 bases identical to TRBD1. The CDR3 extends over 13 amino acids. In germline, CDR1 is MNHEY, CDR2 SVGAGI. V was clipped by 6 bases and J by 5 bases; unmatched bases: 5. The CDR3 nucleotides are TGTGCCAGCAGCCCGGGACAGGATTATGGCTACACCTTC. Amino acids: CASSPGQDYGYTF.

In DNA, the CDR3 is TGTGCCAGCAGCTTAAACGCTGGACAGCCCCAGCATTTT. This translates into CASSLNAGQPQHF. V and J are TRBV7-3 and TRBJ1-5; D call uncertain. The ends were cut back, 1 base at V and 7 bases at J, with 8 bases in the middle. The V gene's germline CDR1 is SGHTA and CDR2 FQGTGA. The CDR3 loop spans 13 amino acids.

This clone was seen only a few times. The chain recombines TRBV19 with TRBJ2-7; 12 bases match TRBD2. V shed 6 bases and J 0 bases; nucleotides not matched to a gene: 3. Germline V CDR1 and CDR2: LNHDA, SQIVND (reference sequence). This CDR3 contains 15 residues. The CDR3 DNA is TGTGCCAGTAGACTGACTAGCGGGGGCTCCTACGAGCAGTACTTC. This translates into CASRLTSGGSYEQYF.

V is TRBV29-1 and J is TRBJ2-5; a possible D gene is TRBD1 (5 bases). Trimming took off 4 bases at V and 3 bases at J, with 12 bases between the two ends. Germline CDR1 reads SQVTM; CDR2 reads ANQGSEA. This CDR3 has 13 residues. For the CDR3, the DNA is TGCAGCGTTGTTACAGGTGGGGAAGAGACCCAGTACTTC. It is translated as CSVVTGGEETQYF.

The chain couples TRBV19 to TRBJ2-1, with D tentatively TRBD1 or TRBD2 (6 bases each). The CDR3 is 13 residues long. Germline V lookup: CDR1 LNHDA, CDR2 SQIVND (reference sequence). V lost 1 base and J lost 8, with 9 bases in between. In nucleotides, the CDR3 is TGTGCCAGTAGTATAGGGGGGGCGGATGAGCAGTTCTTC. It codes for CASSIGGADEQFF.

The chain joins TRBV11-2 to TRBJ1-5; D may be TRBD1 (5 bases). The CDR3 is 17 residues long. Per germline, CDR1 SGHAT and CDR2 FQNNGV. The V end was cut by 3 bases, the J end by 5 bases, with 20 bases between. CDR3: CASSLSPSAGEDQPQHF. The CDR3 nucleotides are TGTGCCAGCAGCTTGAGCCCCTCGGCGGGGGAGGATCAGCCCCAGCATTTT.

The chain links TRBV28 to TRBJ2-7; 7 bases match TRBD1. Per the germline V gene, CDR1 is MDHEN and CDR2 is SYDVKM. The CDR3 has 13 residues. The V gene end was trimmed by 5 bases and the J gene end by 3 bases; junction bases not matched to a gene: 4. CDR3 sequence: CASSPDRYYEQYF. The CDR3 nucleotides are TGTGCCAGCAGTCCGGACAGGTACTACGAGCAGTACTTC.

The genes are TRBV7-6 and TRBJ1-2; 11 nucleotides line up with TRBD1. J gave up 7 bases and V 2 bases, and 12 bases lay outside the gene matches. The germline V gene has CDR1 SGHVS and CDR2 FNYEAQ. The CDR3 runs 17 residues. As DNA, the CDR3 is TGTGCCAGCAGCTTATCGCCAGCCCCGGGACAGGGGGTTGGCTACACCTTC. Translation: CASSLSPAPGQGVGYTF. Filled out from reference TRBV7-6 and TRBJ1-2, the complete variable domain reads GAGVSQSPRYKVTKRGQDVALRCDPISGHVSLYWYRQALGQGPEFLTYFNYEAQQDKSGLPNDRFSAERPEGSISTLTIQRTEQRDSAMYRCASSLSPAPGQGVGYTFGSGTRLTVV.

This clone was observed a handful of times. A much larger clone lies a single base off, so this may be a read error. The chain is built from TRBV30 and TRBJ1-1; D is ambiguous. Trimming left V 2 bases short and J 1 base short, with 23 bases between. This CDR3 region has 18 residues. CDR1 and CDR2 (germline): GTSNPN, SVGIG (reference sequence). CDR3 coding DNA: TGTGCCTGGAGTCCCTTCGGCTTGGGTGGGTTTGGGAACACTGAAGCTTTCTTT. Amino acid sequence: CAWSPFGLGGFGNTEAFF.

This sequence joins TRBV18 and TRBJ2-1; possibly TRBD1 for D (5 bases). Trimming pared 1 base from V and 0 bases from J, leaving 19 bases between. CDR1 is KGHSH and CDR2 is LQKENI in the germline V gene. The CDR3 length is 19 residues. Here the CDR3 DNA reads TGTGCCAGCTCACCACGGGGATTAGACAGACAGAGCTCCTACAATGAGCAGTTCTTC. Amino acids: CASSPRGLDRQSSYNEQFF.

The chain recombines TRBV6-1 with TRBJ2-7, with D perhaps matching TRBD1 (5 bases). Germline CDR1 MNHNS, CDR2 SASEGT. The CDR3 spans 13 residues. Trimming removed 5 bases from V and 0 bases from J, with 8 bases in between. The CDR3 DNA reads TGTGCCAGCAGTAGACAGAGCTCCTACGAGCAGTACTTC. It codes for CASSRQSSYEQYF.

This clone was seen many times. This chain links TRBV7-8 with TRBJ1-1, with TRBD1 as a possible D gene (5 bases). Germline assignment: CDR1 SGHVS and CDR2 FQNEAQ. V was clipped by 5 bases and J by 1 base, with 14 bases between them. This CDR3 is 15 amino acids long. In DNA, the CDR3 is TGTGCCAGCAGCCCCTGGGGGGGTAGGAACACTGAAGCTTTCTTT. It is translated as CASSPWGGRNTEAFF.

J is TRBJ2-2 and V is TRBV30; weak D call: TRBD2 (7 bases). Germline loops: CDR1 GTSNPN, CDR2 SVGIG (reference sequence). V gave up 4 bases and J gave up 7 bases, with 19 bases separating them. CDR3 length: 15 amino acids. The CDR3, as DNA: TGTGCCTGGAAAAGTGGCCGGGGGGCCGGCGGGGAGCTGTTTTTT. This sequence encodes CAWKSGRGAGGELFF.

This rearrangement joins TRBV4-1 to TRBJ2-3; 12 bases fit TRBD2. There are 18 residues in the CDR3. Germline CDR1 is MGHRA and CDR2 is YSYEKL. V lost 2 bases, J lost 0 bases, and 6 bases stayed unmatched. In DNA form, the CDR3 reads TGCGCCAGCAGCCAAACTAGCGGGAGGTCCACTAGCACAGATACGCAGTATTTT. It translates to CASSQTSGRSTSTDTQYF.

About this clone: A single base is all that separates this from a far larger clone, so a read error is likely. Other nucleotide sequences from this sample produce the same CDR3. CDR3 in DNA: TGTGCCTGGAGTACCCCCAATGAGCAATTCTTC. It is translated as CAWSTPNEQFF. This chain uses TRBV30 with TRBJ2-1; D uncertain. Germline V CDR1 and CDR2: GTSNPN, SVGIG (reference sequence). The CDR3 loop spans 11 amino acids.

With respect to this clone: A read error may explain this, as a much larger clone is one base away. The J gene is TRBJ2-2, the V gene TRBV4-1; 8 bases map to TRBD2. Unmatched junction bases numbered 15, after V lost 4 bases and J lost 5 bases. This CDR3 spans 18 amino acids. Germline CDR1 and CDR2: MGHRA and YSYEKL. CDR3 coding DNA: TGCGCCAGCAGCCCTAGCCGGACTAGCCGACCAGGGACCGGGGAGCTGTTTTTT. Translated: CASSPSRTSRPGTGELFF.

The CDR3: CASSDVGTDTQYF. The DNA of the CDR3 is TGTGCCAGCTCCGATGTGGGGACAGATACGCAGTATTTT. The J gene is TRBJ2-3, the V gene TRBV18; D not certain. Trimming removed 6 bases from V and 3 bases from J, with 10 bases in between. Germline values: CDR1 KGHSH, CDR2 LQKENI. CDR3 length equals 13 residues.

This chain connects TRBV27 to TRBJ2-5; D is unresolved. CDR3 length: 13 residues. The V and J ends lost 5 bases and 5 bases respectively, with 12 bases between them. CDR1 MNHEY and CDR2 SMNVEV come from the germline V gene (reference sequence). CDR3 region: CASSPRLGETQYF. The CDR3 DNA reads TGTGCCAGCAGTCCCCGCCTTGGGGAGACCCAGTACTTC.

Regarding this clone: A read error may produce the germline difference seen at one junction end. V usage is TRBV5-8 and J usage is TRBJ1-2, with TRBD1 matching 7 bases. The CDR3 runs 14 residues. The germline V gene encodes CDR1 SGHTS and CDR2 YDEGEE. The CDR3 nucleotides read TGTGCCAGCAGGTTGGGGGACAGTTCTTATGGCTACACCTTC. The encoded protein is CASRLGDSSYGYTF.

This clone has a single count. The chain combines TRBV5-4 with TRBJ2-7; TRBD1 agrees at 7 bases. Germline V gene lookup returns CDR1 SGHNT and CDR2 YYREEE (reference sequence). The CDR3 is 15 amino acids. With 5 bases clipped from V and 3 bases from J, the junction kept 11 bases outside the gene matches. DNA for the CDR3: TGTGCCAGCAGGCCCGACAGGGCTTGGCTCTACGAGCAGTACTTC. Encoded protein: CASRPDRAWLYEQYF.

This clone came up a few times. The sample contains more than one DNA sequence encoding this CDR3. This rearrangement joins TRBV9 to TRBJ2-1; TRBD2 aligns across 8 bases. Trimming cost V 4 bases and J 5 bases; bases outside gene matches: 8. Germline CDR1 and CDR2: SGDLS and YYNGEE. This CDR3 has 15 amino acids. CDR3 loop: CASSSSGSGNNEQFF. CDR3 nucleotides: TGTGCCAGCAGCTCCAGCGGGAGTGGAAACAATGAGCAGTTCTTC.